The entry below describes one TCR beta chain. This clonotype was counted only a few times. Which antigen it targets is not known. It has no much larger one-base neighbor in the sample; base qualities were not kept. The donors were 40 or so Caucasian individuals from Russia, aged 6 to 90 years, who were systemically healthy. Around 9.9 milliliters of peripheral blood were collected from each donor into EDTA-treated Vacutainer tubes. Ficoll-Paque density-gradient centrifugation was used to isolate PBMCs, with at least 6.5 million per sample. Trizol reagent was used to extract total RNA from the PBMCs, yielding at least 5 micrograms per sample. For every donor, flow cytometry on a PBMC aliquot measured the percentage of naive CD45RAhigh/CD27high T cells. Trimming leaves V shorter by 4 bases and J shorter by 4 bases, with the junction holding 4 bases beyond the gene matches. There are 15 amino acids in the CDR3, from cysteine to phenylalanine inclusive. Of all the DNA, just the CDR3 is kept, 45 bases in frame from base 1. CDR1 MNHNS and CDR2 SASEGT were looked up in the germline V gene.

These data come from a study of blood T cells in healthy people across ages (dated by TCRdb to about 2015). A note on the overall study: In model experiments, roughly one uniquely barcoded TCR beta cDNA molecule per two T cells was captured by template switching. The donors were split into four age groups: young (average 16 years), middle-aged (around 40), aged (approximately 60) and long-lived (82). To avoid experimental bias, donors of different ages were distributed randomly across sequencing lanes. For two donors (one aged 18 to 30 and one aged 80 or older), the study analyzed two additional independent replicas of 1 million unique cDNA reads from the same blood draw. The study measured age-related changes in TCR beta repertoire diversity using deep sequencing normalized with unique cDNA molecular identifiers. Beyond this particular receptor, the publication reports: The percentage of naive T cells measured by flow cytometry correlated strongly with observed TCR beta diversity. Estimates of total diversity from one million sequenced T cells were regarded as lower bounds and underestimates. Compared with the aged group, more naive CD4+ T cells, fewer expanded clones and increased TCR diversity were shown by the long-lived group, suggesting age selection. As age increased, observed TCR beta diversity per million T cells dropped in a roughly linear way, and a significant reduction was already evident by age 40. Because the CMV infection status of the donors was unknown, age-related changes in expanded clonotypes may potentially have been confounded. Bulk unsorted PBMC profiling prevented conclusive comparison of naive and antigen-experienced compartments.

Libraries were prepared through 5' RACE. The sample was run on an Illumina HiSeq 2500. A second roughly 7 to 11 cycle PCR used a sample-barcoded 5' primer and a J-beta primer mix. A template-switch 5' adaptor carrying 12 random nucleotides introduced a unique molecular identifier onto each TCR beta cDNA molecule. Each sample yielded at least 3 million CDR3-containing paired-end reads. First-strand cDNA synthesis was performed from all RNA using the Mint cDNA synthesis kit, with priming by a TRBC-specific oligonucleotide. All cDNA was treated with uracil-DNA glycosylase and then went through a first 18-cycle PCR with the universal primers M1SS and BC2_uni_R. For the original study's pipeline: Normalization of each sample was performed by random selection of 1 million high-quality reads, each carrying a distinct molecular identifier. Reads with shared molecular identifiers were discarded instead of being binned into consensus sequences. CDR3 identification, clonotype clustering and error correction used MiTCR with a Q25 quality threshold and the strictest error-elimination algorithm. A nonparametric unseen species model with Euler transformation was used to estimate lower-bound total TCR beta diversity. Starting from the raw public reads, TCRdb applied fastp trimming at Q25, assembled clones with MiXCR and retained in-frame beta chains. Every CDR3 protein is listed once, alongside the most common genes and DNA of its rows. These V and J calls are TCRdb output, not the study's own analysis. Present in this sample are fewer than 1 million distinct CDR3 sequences, around 45% of which were seen just once. Clones ranked in the top ten supply about a fifth of the sample.

The chain employs TRBV6-1 and TRBJ1-6; TRBD1 aligns with 7 central bases. The receptor was isolated from a man in his fifties or sixties in good health. Input material: blood. The DNA sequence is given as TGTGCCAGCAGTGGGTCGGGACAGTATAATTCACCCCTCCACTTT. The translation is CASSGSGQYNSPLHF.